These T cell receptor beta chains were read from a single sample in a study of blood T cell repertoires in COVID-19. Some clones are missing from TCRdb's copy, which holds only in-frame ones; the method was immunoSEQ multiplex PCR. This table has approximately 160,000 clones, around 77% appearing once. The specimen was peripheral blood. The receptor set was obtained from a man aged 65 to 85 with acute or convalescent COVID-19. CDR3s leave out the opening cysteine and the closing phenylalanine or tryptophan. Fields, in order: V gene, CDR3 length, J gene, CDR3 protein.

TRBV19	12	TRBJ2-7	ATNRGAGLDEQY
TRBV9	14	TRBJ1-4	ASSAGRGITNEKLF
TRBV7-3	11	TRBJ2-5	ASSSIAGETQY
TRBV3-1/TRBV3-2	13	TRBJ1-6	ASSQGRGRDSPLH
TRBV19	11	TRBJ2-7	ASSIEGAYEQY
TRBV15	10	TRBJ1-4	ATSRPGQKMF
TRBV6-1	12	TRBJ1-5	ASSENRERQPQH
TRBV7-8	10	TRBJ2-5	ASSPPQETQY
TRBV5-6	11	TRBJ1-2	ASSLRQGGGYT
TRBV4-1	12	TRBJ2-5	ASASGGPQETQY
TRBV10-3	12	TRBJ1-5	AISDRGSNQPQH
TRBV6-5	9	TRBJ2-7	ASSLQGEQY
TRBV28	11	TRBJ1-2	ASTKGANYGYT
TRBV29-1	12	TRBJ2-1	SVDRTGGNNEQF
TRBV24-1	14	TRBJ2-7	ATSETGGPRSYEQY
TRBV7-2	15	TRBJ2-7	ASSLARGTSHPYEQY
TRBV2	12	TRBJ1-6	ASSFNRGNSPLH
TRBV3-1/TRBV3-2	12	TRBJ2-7	ASSHSASGYEQY